This paragraph covers one T cell receptor (beta chain) sequence. Its antigen is as yet unknown. Trimming removed 3 bases at V and 4 bases at J, with 7 bases between. This CDR3 spans 14 amino acids. Germline-derived CDR1 and CDR2 are ENHRY and SYGVKD. This entry comes from a study of PD-1 blockade in classical Hodgkin lymphoma. Across the study: Intravenous nivolumab at 3 mg/kg was given to patients every 2 weeks.

Study results and limitations: Reasons behind the repertoire differences stay unclear, perhaps disease activity or earlier therapy.

All patients relapsed after autologous stem cell transplantation, and brentuximab vedotin exposure varied. Sequencing was performed with immunoSEQ multiplex PCR; in TCRdb, only in-frame clones are kept and a portion is missing. The data show 150,000 or so clones, approximately 81% seen once. The origin of this receptor is a human donor with classical Hodgkin lymphoma. Sequenced material: peripheral blood mononuclear cells (PBMCs), taken before the second cycle of nivolumab. The chain carries TRBV10-3 and TRBJ1-6, with a tentative D call TRBD1 (5 bases). The CDR3 protein is CAISEEGYNSPLHF. CDR3 in DNA: TGTGCCATCAGTGAAGAGGGGTATAATTCACCCCTCCACTTT.